This entry lists 31 T cell receptor beta chains sequenced from one sample in a study of OX40 agonist ivuxolimab in advanced cancers. Produced via immunoSEQ multiplex PCR; TCRdb's table is partial and in-frame only. The table records over 45,000 clones, over 75% of them present only once. The material was CD4+ or CD8+ T cells sorted from blood, obtained in a trial of the OX40 agonist ivuxolimab. The receptors here all came from an adult with an advanced solid tumor such as melanoma, head and neck, liver or kidney cancer.

The chain uses TRBV7-2 and TRBJ2-7; 9 positions agree with TRBD1. CDR3 length: 15 amino acids. Germline loops: CDR1 SGHTA, CDR2 FQGNSA. With V trimmed by 3 bases and J by 5 bases, 8 bases remained unmatched. The CDR3 region is CASSFTVDRGNEQYF. Written as DNA, the CDR3 is TGTGCCAGCAGCTTCACTGTGGACAGGGGAAACGAGCAGTACTTC. Together with reference TRBV7-2 and TRBJ2-7, the CDR3 gives the full variable domain: GAGVSQSPSNKVTEKGKDVELRCDPISGHTALYWYRQSLGQGLEFLIYFQGNSAPDKSGLPSDRFSAERTGGSVSTLTIQRTQQEDSAVYLCASSFTVDRGNEQYFGPGTRLTVT.

This chain connects TRBV2 to TRBJ2-2; D is unclear. There are 15 residues in the CDR3. CDR1 is SNHLY, CDR2 FYNNEI, per germline. The V end lost 2 bases, the J end lost 1 base, and 8 bases lay between the germline ends. CDR3 nucleotides: TGTGCCAGCAGTGAAAGGACGGGGAACACCGGGGAGCTGTTTTTT. This codes for CASSERTGNTGELFF.

As to this clone: The sample holds other DNA sequences that translate to the same CDR3. CDR3 nucleotide sequence: TGTGCCAGCAGCTTCGACAGGAGCAATGAGCAGTTCTTC. Protein product: CASSFDRSNEQFF. J is TRBJ2-1 and V is TRBV7-2; perhaps TRBD1 as D (6 bases). In germline, CDR1 is SGHTA, CDR2 FQGNSA. V lost 3 bases and J 6 bases, leaving 9 bases between the germline ends. CDR3 size: 13 residues.

The gene calls are TRBV10-3 and TRBJ1-4; D is ambiguous. The CDR3 has 13 amino acids. Trimming left V 0 bases short and J 8 bases short, with 7 bases between. Germline CDR1 is ENHRY and CDR2 is SYGVKD. CDR3 residues: CAISESREEKLFF. CDR3 in DNA: TGTGCCATCAGTGAGTCAAGGGAGGAAAAACTGTTTTTT.

This chain uses TRBV29-1 with TRBJ2-2; the match to TRBD2 covers 8 bases. The CDR3 length is 15 residues. Germline assignment: CDR1 SQVTM and CDR2 ANQGSEA. The junction had 10 bases not matched to a gene; V was cut back by 6 bases and J by 4 bases. For the CDR3, the DNA is TGCAGCGTCAACGGGGGGGTCCTCCCCACCGGGGAGCTGTTTTTT. Translation gives CSVNGGVLPTGELFF.

The rearrangement uses TRBV13 and TRBJ2-2; 12 positions match TRBD2. Losses at the gene ends were 5 bases for V and 7 bases for J; bases not matched to a gene: 8. The germline V gene has CDR1 PRHDT and CDR2 FYEKMQ (reference sequence). The CDR3 sequence is 16 residues long. DNA for the CDR3: TGTGCCAGCAGCCAAGCCCTAGCGGGAGGGGGCGGGGAGCTGTTTTTT. Protein product: CASSQALAGGGGELFF.

In DNA form, the CDR3 reads TGTGCCAGCAGACCGAAAGGGACAGAGGCTAACTATGGCTACACCTTC. Amino acid sequence: CASRPKGTEANYGYTF. This sequence joins TRBV27 and TRBJ1-2; 7 bases align to TRBD1. CDR1 is MNHEY and CDR2 is SMNVEV in the germline V gene (reference sequence). J lost 0 bases, V lost 6 bases, and 10 bases had no gene match. The CDR3 has 16 residues.

The J gene is TRBJ2-7, the V gene TRBV7-2; D unclear. The CDR3 totals 13 residues. Trimming took off 2 bases at V and 2 bases at J, with 7 bases between the two ends. The germline V gene has CDR1 SGHTA and CDR2 FQGNSA. CDR3 nucleotide sequence: TGTGCCAGCAGCTTAAATAGGGCCTACGAGCAGTACTTC. Amino acids: CASSLNRAYEQYF.

The rearrangement uses TRBV27 and TRBJ2-1, with TRBD2 matching 14 bases. Germline V gene lookup returns CDR1 MNHEY and CDR2 SMNVEV (reference sequence). The CDR3 runs to 17 residues. J was trimmed by 4 bases and V by 3 bases; bases with no gene match: 5. The CDR3 loop reads CASSFSGLAGVYNEQFF. CDR3 in DNA: TGTGCCAGCAGTTTTTCGGGACTAGCGGGGGTGTACAATGAGCAGTTCTTC.

The chain employs TRBV19 and TRBJ1-1; 7 nucleotides line up with TRBD1. V gave up 1 base and J gave up 3 bases; unmatched junction bases: 2. The CDR3 consists of 14 residues. Germline V gene lookup returns CDR1 LNHDA and CDR2 SQIVND (reference sequence). The CDR3 bases are TGTGCCAGTAGTATAGGGGGACAGCACACTGAAGCTTTCTTT. Residues: CASSIGGQHTEAFF. Complete variable domain (other parts from reference TRBV19 and TRBJ1-1): DGGITQSPKYLFRKEGQNVTLSCEQNLNHDAMYWYRQDPGQGLRLIYYSQIVNDFQKGDIAEGYSVSREKKESFPLTVTSAQKNPTAFYLCASSIGGQHTEAFFGQGTRLTVV.

The chain links TRBV27 to TRBJ1-5; D gene uncertain. CDR3 length equals 13 residues. In germline, CDR1 is MNHEY, CDR2 SMNVEV (reference sequence). V was pared by 6 bases and J by 3 bases, with 9 bases between. The DNA for the CDR3 is TGTGCCAGCAGCCAAGAGAACAATCAGCCCCAGCATTTT. The encoded protein is CASSQENNQPQHF.

The chain joins TRBV7-8 to TRBJ1-2; D is undetermined. The germline gives CDR1 SGHVS, CDR2 FQNEAQ. V gave up 5 bases and J gave up 5 bases, with 9 bases separating them. The CDR3 is 12 amino acids. This CDR3 is CASSLLGYGYTF. The CDR3 DNA is TGTGCCAGCAGCCTGTTAGGGTATGGCTACACCTTC.

This clone is a singleton in its sample. V gene TRBV28 combines with J gene TRBJ1-5; TRBD1 agrees at 8 bases. The CDR3 is 16 amino acids. The V gene end was trimmed by 6 bases and the J gene end by 0 bases; junction bases not matched to a gene: 7. CDR1 is MDHEN, CDR2 SYDVKM, per germline. DNA of the CDR3: TGTGCCAGCAGGGGATGGACAGGGAATAGCAATCAGCCCCAGCATTTT. Its translation is CASRGWTGNSNQPQHF.

The chain uses TRBV7-2 and TRBJ2-1, with TRBD2 as a possible D gene (6 bases). The CDR3 length is 15 residues. V lost 4 bases, J lost 1 base, and 11 bases lay in between. In germline, CDR1 is SGHTA, CDR2 FQGNSA. The CDR3 DNA is TGTGCCAGCAGCTCCCTAGCGTCTTCCTACAATGAGCAGTTCTTC. Protein: CASSSLASSYNEQFF.

The genes are TRBV19 and TRBJ1-2, with D perhaps matching TRBD1 (5 bases). Germline loops: CDR1 LNHDA, CDR2 SQIVND (reference sequence). V was pared by 3 bases and J by 6 bases, with 23 bases between. CDR3 length equals 17 residues. The CDR3 sequence is CASSIRPGSTTAHGYTF. The CDR3 DNA reads as TGTGCCAGTAGTATTCGGCCAGGGAGCACGACCGCACATGGCTACACCTTC.

The V and J genes are TRBV6-5 and TRBJ1-2, with 8 bases that match TRBD1. This CDR3 has 16 residues. CDR1 is MNHEY and CDR2 is SVGAGI in the germline V gene. V lost 2 bases to trimming and J lost 8 bases; unmatched junction nucleotides: 13. This CDR3 is CASSYPPDRGPSGYTF. The CDR3 nucleotides are TGTGCCAGCAGTTACCCCCCAGACAGGGGCCCCTCCGGCTACACCTTC.

This clone was found a few times. The V gene is TRBV2, the J gene TRBJ1-5, with TRBD1 as a possible D gene (6 bases). Germline-derived CDR1 and CDR2 are SNHLY and FYNNEI. The CDR3 is 14 amino acids. V was trimmed by 5 bases and J by 3 bases, leaving 11 bases between them. CDR3: CASSWGQTNQPQHF. DNA of the CDR3: TGTGCCAGCAGTTGGGGGCAGACCAATCAGCCCCAGCATTTT. The full variable domain, with the rest looked up from reference TRBV2 and TRBJ1-5, is EPEVTQTPSHQVTQMGQEVILRCVPISNHLYFYWYRQILGQKVEFLVSFYNNEISEKSEIFDDQFSVERPDGSNFTLKIRSTKLEDSAMYFCASSWGQTNQPQHFGDGTRLSIL.

This chain connects TRBV5-1 to TRBJ2-7, with a weak D call TRBD2 (6 bases). V gave up 7 bases and J gave up 7 bases, with 12 bases separating them. The germline V gene encodes CDR1 SGHRS and CDR2 YFSETQ. The CDR3 extends over 11 amino acids. CDR3 in amino acids: CASGGTGEQYF. DNA of the CDR3: TGCGCCAGCGGGGGGACTGGGGAGCAGTACTTC.

This chain uses TRBV19 with TRBJ2-1; TRBD1 matches 8 bases. The CDR3 consists of 17 residues. CDR1 and CDR2 from the germline V gene are LNHDA and SQIVND (reference sequence). After removal of 5 bases from V and 4 bases from J, the junction contained 13 bases not matched to a gene. The CDR3 region is CASSRPAGTGSYNEQFF. CDR3 coding DNA: TGTGCCAGTAGTCGTCCCGCCGGGACAGGTTCTTACAATGAGCAGTTCTTC.

The chain links TRBV11-3 to TRBJ2-7, with TRBD1 identical over 12 bases. Germline CDR1 SGHNT, CDR2 YENEEA. The CDR3 spans 16 residues. Trimming at V came to 5 bases and at J to 5 bases, leaving 10 bases not matched to a gene. The CDR3 sequence: CASSRGGTGGFNEQYF. CDR3 nucleotide sequence: TGTGCCAGCAGCCGAGGTGGGACAGGGGGCTTCAACGAGCAGTACTTC.

In its sample, this clone was seen a few times. The rearrangement joins TRBV7-9 to TRBJ1-2; D unresolved. Germline CDR1 and CDR2: SEHNR and FQNEAQ (reference sequence). Trimming took off 5 bases at V and 2 bases at J, with 12 bases between the two ends. The CDR3 is 14 amino acids. The CDR3 protein is CASSPSVGNYGYTF. For the CDR3, the DNA is TGTGCCAGCAGCCCCTCCGTGGGAAACTATGGCTACACCTTC. Full variable domain (rest looked up from reference TRBV7-9 and TRBJ1-2): DTGVSQNPRHKITKRGQNVTFRCDPISEHNRLYWYRQTLGQGPEFLTYFQNEAQLEKSRLLSDRFSAERPKGSFSTLEIQRTEQGDSAMYLCASSPSVGNYGYTFGSGTRLTVV.

This clone appeared a single time. The chain recombines TRBV7-8 with TRBJ2-7; D gene unclear. Germline assignment: CDR1 SGHVS and CDR2 FQNEAQ. The CDR3 has 15 amino acids. Between the trimmed V and J ends, which lost 0 bases and 7 bases, there was a span of 16 bases. CDR3 coding DNA: TGTGCCAGCAGCTTAGCAGGGCCCCGGTCAGGTGAGCAGTACTTC. Its protein is CASSLAGPRSGEQYF.

The chain carries TRBV2 and TRBJ1-1; D possibly corresponds to TRBD1 (5 bases). This CDR3 region has 14 residues. Trimming took 8 bases from V and 3 from J, leaving 16 bases between them. Germline V gene sequence: CDR1 SNHLY, CDR2 FYNNEI. The CDR3 is CASRPERGYTEAFF. CDR3 nucleotides: TGTGCCAGCCGACCTGAGAGGGGCTACACTGAAGCTTTCTTT.

This chain links TRBV27 with TRBJ1-6; 11 bases align to TRBD1. Unmatched junction bases numbered 10, after V lost 6 bases and J lost 6 bases. Germline CDR1 reads MNHEY; CDR2 reads SMNVEV (reference sequence). The CDR3 spans 17 residues. The CDR3 coding sequence is TGTGCCAGCAGAGCTCGGACAGGGGGCTATGTTAATTCACCCCTCCACTTT. Translating it yields CASRARTGGYVNSPLHF.

CDR3 protein: CASSFRQDRGGEKLFF. CDR3 nucleotides: TGTGCCAGCAGCTTCCGGCAGGACAGGGGAGGGGAAAAACTGTTTTTT. The chain combines TRBV5-5 with TRBJ1-4, with 9 bases lining up with TRBD1. The CDR3 consists of 16 residues. The germline CDR1 and CDR2 sequences are SGHKS and YYEKEE (reference sequence). The V segment lost 2 bases and the J segment 8 bases; nucleotides outside the gene matches: 10.

The CDR3 coding sequence is TGCGCCAGCAGCCACGACAGGGGGCTGGAAAACATTCAGTACTTC. Its protein is CASSHDRGLENIQYF. This chain uses TRBV4-1 with TRBJ2-4, with TRBD1 identical over 10 bases. J gave up 5 bases and V 3 bases, and 4 bases lay outside the gene matches. The CDR3 extends over 15 amino acids. Germline assignment: CDR1 MGHRA and CDR2 YSYEKL.

This chain links TRBV7-2 with TRBJ2-3; 7 bases agree with TRBD1. The ends lost 4 bases at V and 4 bases at J; junction bases unmatched: 5. The germline V gene encodes CDR1 SGHTA and CDR2 FQGNSA. This CDR3 has 14 residues. CDR3 nucleotide sequence: TGTGCCAGCAGCTCTAAGACAGGGTCAGATACGCAGTATTTT. This encodes CASSSKTGSDTQYF.

This chain joins TRBV19 and TRBJ1-4; perhaps TRBD1 as D (5 bases). CDR3 length: 13 residues. Per germline, CDR1 LNHDA and CDR2 SQIVND (reference sequence). Trimming cost V 5 bases and J 5 bases, with 9 bases left between them. The CDR3 nucleotides are TGTGCCAGTAGTCCTGACAGAAATGAAAAACTGTTTTTT. This codes for CASSPDRNEKLFF.

V is TRBV5-1 and J is TRBJ1-2; D unresolved. V was trimmed by 0 bases and J by 2 bases, leaving 8 bases between them. Germline CDR1 and CDR2: SGHRS and YFSETQ. The CDR3 has 14 residues. CDR3 region: CASSLETANYGYTF. Written as DNA, the CDR3 is TGCGCCAGCAGCTTGGAGACGGCGAACTATGGCTACACCTTC. The entire variable domain, with the rest obtained from reference TRBV5-1 and TRBJ1-2, is as follows: KAGVTQTPRYLIKTRGQQVTLSCSPISGHRSVSWYQQTPGQGLQFLFEYFSETQRNKGNFPGRFSGRQFSNSRSEMNVSTLELGDSALYLCASSLETANYGYTFGSGTRLTVV.

The chain recombines TRBV6-1 with TRBJ2-5, with TRBD2 as a possible D gene (5 bases). There are 15 residues in the CDR3. CDR1 and CDR2 from the germline V gene are MNHNS and SASEGT. V dropped 1 base and J dropped 5 bases, with 14 bases sitting between them. The CDR3 reads CASSEVQGLGETQYF. CDR3 DNA: TGTGCCAGCAGTGAAGTGCAAGGACTTGGGGAGACCCAGTACTTC.

The chain has TRBV27 and TRBJ1-2; D uncertain. Between the trimmed V and J ends, which lost 5 bases and 2 bases, there was a span of 12 bases. The germline gives CDR1 MNHEY, CDR2 SMNVEV (reference sequence). This CDR3 spans 14 amino acids. In DNA form, the CDR3 reads TGTGCCAGCAGTCCCGTGGGAGGGAACTATGGCTACACCTTC. Amino acids: CASSPVGGNYGYTF.